The T cell receptor (beta chain) under discussion was sequenced for a study of cytomegalovirus exposure and HLA in healthy donors. The wider study: Previous work identified 117 million unique TCR beta sequences from around 200 million T cells. Study-wide findings and caveats: TCR beta sequences reportedly predicted most subjects' HLA-A and HLA-B alleles accurately.

Use of 60 Vbeta and 13 Jbeta primers characterized the PCR. Assay used: immunoSEQ multiplex PCR; TCRdb lists only in-frame clones, some missing. The sample records about 77,000 clones, around 78% being singletons. Worth noting for this clone: Antigen: not known.

CDR1 is MNHEY and CDR2 is SVGAGI in the germline V gene. This CDR3 spans 13 amino acids. V was cut by 0 bases and J by 4 bases, with 6 bases left in between. This TCR derives from a man between 40 and 49 years old in good health and CMV-seronegative. Sequenced material: PBMCs. The rearrangement joins TRBV6-5 to TRBJ1-1; D call uncertain. The CDR3 region is CASSYSRVTEAFF. The CDR3 DNA reads as TGTGCCAGCAGTTACTCGCGGGTCACTGAAGCTTTCTTT.